What follows are 31 T cell receptor beta chains derived from one specimen sequenced in a study of OX40 agonist ivuxolimab in advanced cancers. The data were produced by immunoSEQ multiplex PCR, yet TCRdb's version contains in-frame clones alone and is incomplete. The sample records approximately 65,000 clones, around 86% being singletons. Source: CD4+ or CD8+ T cells sorted from blood, taken in a trial of the OX40 agonist ivuxolimab. The receptor source for this set is an adult with an advanced solid tumor such as melanoma, head and neck, liver or kidney cancer.

This chain uses TRBV2 with TRBJ2-7; 7 bases fit TRBD2. The CDR3 loop spans 17 amino acids. CDR1 and CDR2 (germline): SNHLY, FYNNEI. J lost 3 bases, V lost 9 bases, and 20 bases had no gene match. This CDR3 reads CASLQGHGGLSFYEQYF. The CDR3 DNA is TGTGCCAGTCTTCAGGGTCATGGGGGACTATCTTTCTACGAGCAGTACTTC.

This chain connects TRBV9 to TRBJ2-1, with D perhaps matching TRBD2 (5 bases). This CDR3 region has 12 residues. Germline CDR1 is SGDLS and CDR2 is YYNGEE. V lost 0 bases, J lost 9 bases, and 7 bases lay in between. In DNA, the CDR3 is TGTGCCAGCAGCGTAGCTGAGGGTGAGCAGTTCTTC. Amino acids: CASSVAEGEQFF.

The chain joins TRBV5-1 to TRBJ2-3; D is possibly TRBD1 or TRBD2 (5 bases each). There are 13 residues in the CDR3. From germline, CDR1 is SGHRS and CDR2 YFSETQ. The germline V and J ends were trimmed by 7 bases and 2 bases, with 11 bases remaining between them. The CDR3 nucleotides are TGCGCCAGCCAGACTGGGACCACAGATACGCAGTATTTT. It yields the protein CASQTGTTDTQYF.

This clone was seen only once. The V and J genes are TRBV12-5 and TRBJ2-1; TRBD1 agrees at 10 bases. Germline CDR1 is LGHNT and CDR2 is FRNRAP. With 6 bases clipped from V and 5 bases from J, the junction kept 7 bases outside the gene matches. The CDR3 has 15 residues. CDR3 in amino acids: CASGTGQGNNNEQFF. CDR3 DNA sequence: TGTGCTAGTGGAACGGGACAGGGGAACAACAATGAGCAGTTCTTC. The full variable domain, with the rest looked up from reference TRBV12-5 and TRBJ2-1, is DARVTQTPRHKVTEMGQEVTMRCQPILGHNTVFWYRQTMMQGLELLAYFRNRAPLDDSGMPKDRFSAEMPDATLATLKIQPSEPRDSAVYFCASGTGQGNNNEQFFGPGTRLTVL.

The CDR3 region has the DNA TGTGCCAGCTCACCACCGGAGTTTAGTCAGGGCTACACCTTC. Translated: CASSPPEFSQGYTF. The chain employs TRBV18 and TRBJ1-2; D is unresolved. This CDR3 spans 14 amino acids. The ends were cut back, 0 bases at V and 8 bases at J, with 13 bases in the middle. Germline values: CDR1 KGHSH, CDR2 LQKENI.

The V call is TRBV5-4, the J call TRBJ1-5, with D perhaps matching TRBD1 (6 bases). Germline V gene data show CDR1 as SGHNT and CDR2 as YYREEE (reference sequence). V lost 3 bases and J 4 bases, leaving 14 bases between the germline ends. The length of the CDR3 is 15 residues. CDR3 coding DNA: TGTGCCAGCAGCTCGGTCCCAGGGGAGAATCAGCCCCAGCATTTT. Translated, it gives CASSSVPGENQPQHF.

This chain joins TRBV5-1 and TRBJ2-5, with 9 positions matching TRBD1. The CDR3 loop spans 16 amino acids. The V and J ends lost 0 bases and 5 bases, in that order; junction bases with no gene match: 8. Germline V gives CDR1 SGHRS, CDR2 YFSETQ. This CDR3 is CASSLARTGGFETQYF. DNA of the CDR3: TGCGCCAGCAGCTTGGCCCGCACAGGGGGCTTCGAGACCCAGTACTTC.

Comment on this clone: This same CDR3 is encoded by further DNA sequences in the sample. The chain combines TRBV29-1 with TRBJ1-5; D is ambiguous. V lost 3 bases and J 10 bases, leaving 13 bases between the germline ends. The CDR3 has 12 residues. Germline V gives CDR1 SQVTM, CDR2 ANQGSEA. CDR3 amino acids: CSVDLGGGPQHF. The CDR3 nucleotides are TGCAGCGTTGATCTCGGAGGTGGACCCCAGCATTTT.

V and J are TRBV6-1 and TRBJ1-6; the D is unclear. Germline CDR1 MNHNS, CDR2 SASEGT. Trimming pared 6 bases from V and 5 bases from J, leaving 8 bases between. This CDR3 is 13 amino acids long. CDR3 sequence reads: CASRTVNNSPLHF. CDR3 nucleotides: TGTGCCAGCAGAACAGTGAATAATTCACCCCTCCACTTT.

The chain employs TRBV16 and TRBJ2-2; 9 bases match TRBD1. This CDR3 spans 14 amino acids. Germline V gene sequence: CDR1 KGHSY, CDR2 FQNENV. The ends lost 4 bases at V and 4 bases at J; junction bases unmatched: 1. Written as DNA, the CDR3 is TGTGCCAGCAGCCCGACAGGGGGCACCGGGGAGCTGTTTTTT. It codes for CASSPTGGTGELFF.

This clone was seen only once. The sample holds other DNA sequences that translate to the same CDR3. CDR3 coding DNA: TGTGCCAGCAGTTTAGAGGGGCGCGAGAACACTGAAGCTTTCTTT. As protein: CASSLEGRENTEAFF. The chain has TRBV27 and TRBJ1-1; D is perhaps TRBD1 (5 bases). The CDR3 spans 15 residues. Germline V lookup: CDR1 MNHEY, CDR2 SMNVEV (reference sequence). V lost 2 bases and J lost 1, with 11 bases in between.

The chain joins TRBV27 to TRBJ1-1; D gene ambiguous. The CDR3 is 15 residues long. Trimming pared 4 bases from V and 7 bases from J, leaving 19 bases between. Germline CDR1 reads MNHEY; CDR2 reads SMNVEV (reference sequence). The CDR3 region is CASSSHDIGLHEAFF. In nucleotides, the CDR3 is TGTGCCAGCAGTTCTCATGACATTGGCCTCCATGAAGCTTTCTTT.

V and J are TRBV6-5 and TRBJ1-6; no definite D call. Between the trimmed V and J ends, which lost 7 bases and 0 bases, there was a span of 7 bases. The CDR3 consists of 14 residues. Germline V lookup: CDR1 MNHEY, CDR2 SVGAGI. The DNA for the CDR3 is TGTGCCAGCACGGAGAGCTCCTATAATTCACCCCTCCACTTT. Its translation: CASTESSYNSPLHF.

The chain joins TRBV6-5 to TRBJ2-7, with D uncertain. Trimming removed 2 bases at V and 2 bases at J, with 10 bases between. Germline-derived CDR1 and CDR2 are MNHEY and SVGAGI. The CDR3 spans 14 residues. In DNA, the CDR3 is TGTGCCAGCAGTTACCTGACACCAACCTACGAGCAGTACTTC. Translated, it gives CASSYLTPTYEQYF.

This rearrangement joins TRBV9 to TRBJ2-7; D might be TRBD2 (5 bases). Germline CDR1 is SGDLS and CDR2 is YYNGEE. Trimming removed 0 bases at V and 0 bases at J, with 16 bases between. This CDR3 contains 17 residues. CDR3 sequence (DNA): TGTGCCAGCAGCGTAGGGGAAAAGCGGCCCAGCTCCTACGAGCAGTACTTC. Amino acid sequence: CASSVGEKRPSSYEQYF.

The gene calls are TRBV18 and TRBJ1-2, with D maybe TRBD1 (5 bases). This CDR3 region has 17 residues. With 2 bases removed from V and 4 bases from J, the gap between germline ends came to 20 bases. From germline, CDR1 is KGHSH and CDR2 LQKENI. The CDR3 here is CASSPGARGSSSYGYTF. CDR3 DNA sequence: TGTGCCAGCTCACCAGGGGCCCGTGGTTCCTCTAGCTATGGCTACACCTTC.

The V and J genes are TRBV27 and TRBJ2-1; D gene ambiguous. CDR1 and CDR2 from the germline V gene are MNHEY and SMNVEV (reference sequence). The CDR3 loop spans 11 amino acids. V gave up 4 bases and J gave up 8 bases, with 6 bases separating them. CDR3 sequence: CASSSVYEQFF. The CDR3 DNA reads TGTGCCAGCAGTTCAGTGTATGAGCAGTTCTTC.

This sequence joins TRBV7-2 and TRBJ2-7, with D tentatively TRBD1 (6 bases). The germline V gene has CDR1 SGHTA and CDR2 FQGNSA. CDR3 size: 13 residues. V was clipped by 5 bases and J by 7 bases, with 15 bases between them. The CDR3 DNA sequence: TGTGCCAGCAGCCGCGACAGGCTTGGGGAGCAGTACTTC. Translating it yields CASSRDRLGEQYF.

This sequence joins TRBV29-1 and TRBJ2-7; unclear D gene. Germline lookup yields CDR1 SQVTM and CDR2 ANQGSEA. CDR3 length equals 11 residues. The germline V and J ends were trimmed by 4 bases and 0 bases, with 4 bases remaining between them. The CDR3 DNA is TGCAGCGTTGGCTACTCCTACGAGCAGTACTTC. It translates to CSVGYSYEQYF.

V is TRBV19 and J is TRBJ1-5, with 12 bases matching TRBD1. V dropped 6 bases and J dropped 2; count of bases not matched to a gene: 5. This CDR3 is built from 16 residues. Germline V gives CDR1 LNHDA, CDR2 SQIVND (reference sequence). The CDR3 DNA follows: TGTGCCAGTAGGAGGGGACAGGGGGCCCGCAATCAGCCCCAGCATTTT. Translating it yields CASRRGQGARNQPQHF.

The chain uses TRBV5-4 and TRBJ1-1; D gene uncertain. Trimming removed 2 bases from V and 1 base from J, with 6 bases in between. There are 13 residues in the CDR3. Germline V gives CDR1 SGHNT, CDR2 YYREEE (reference sequence). CDR3 amino acids: CASSFRGNTEAFF. DNA of the CDR3: TGTGCCAGCAGCTTCCGGGGGAACACTGAAGCTTTCTTT.

This chain connects TRBV11-2 to TRBJ1-2; no reliable D call. Germline V gives CDR1 SGHAT, CDR2 FQNNGV. Between the trimmed V and J ends, which lost 0 bases and 13 bases, there was a span of 21 bases. The CDR3 spans 15 residues. CDR3: CASSLDSHRTGSTTF. The CDR3 DNA follows: TGTGCCAGCAGCTTAGACTCCCACCGAACCGGGAGTACCACCTTC.

This chain uses TRBV14 with TRBJ1-2; 9 bases align to TRBD1. V was clipped by 6 bases and J by 8 bases; unmatched bases: 13. CDR1 SGHDN and CDR2 FVKESK come from the germline V gene. The CDR3 runs 15 residues. CDR3 residues: CASRPGLDRGRGYTF. As DNA, the CDR3 is TGTGCCAGCAGACCTGGCTTGGACAGGGGAAGGGGCTACACCTTC.

This clone has just a few counts. The chain is built from TRBV7-2 and TRBJ1-5, with 10 bases lining up with TRBD1. This CDR3 has 16 residues. Germline loops: CDR1 SGHTA, CDR2 FQGNSA. Trimming cost V 4 bases and J 4 bases; bases outside gene matches: 7. CDR3 in amino acids: CASSSTGTGANQPQHF. CDR3 DNA: TGTGCCAGCAGCTCAACCGGGACAGGGGCGAATCAGCCCCAGCATTTT. Full variable domain (missing parts from reference TRBV7-2 and TRBJ1-5): GAGVSQSPSNKVTEKGKDVELRCDPISGHTALYWYRQSLGQGLEFLIYFQGNSAPDKSGLPSDRFSAERTGGSVSTLTIQRTQQEDSAVYLCASSSTGTGANQPQHFGDGTRLSIL.

V usage is TRBV15 and J usage is TRBJ1-1; a possible D gene is TRBD1 (6 bases). CDR1 and CDR2 from the germline V gene are LNHNV and YYDKDF (reference sequence). V lost 5 bases, J lost 7 bases, and 17 bases lay in between. The CDR3 has 14 amino acids. The CDR3 sequence: CATSGHWGQREAFF. In DNA, the CDR3 is TGTGCCACCAGCGGGCACTGGGGACAACGTGAAGCTTTCTTT.

This sequence joins TRBV11-2 and TRBJ1-1; 7 nucleotides align to TRBD1. Germline assignment: CDR1 SGHAT and CDR2 FQNNGV. The trim removed 5 bases at V and 0 bases at J, leaving 6 bases unmatched. This CDR3 has 15 amino acids. The CDR3 loop reads CASSPRTGMNTEAFF. CDR3 bases: TGTGCCAGCAGCCCCAGGACAGGAATGAACACTGAAGCTTTCTTT.

This chain uses TRBV7-2 with TRBJ2-7, with D possibly matching TRBD1 (5 bases). Germline CDR1 reads SGHTA; CDR2 reads FQGNSA. V lost 4 bases to trimming and J lost 6 bases, with 22 bases between them. The CDR3 contains 16 residues. The CDR3 coding sequence is TGTGCCAGCAGCTCGTTTCTAGTAGGGGCGAAGGGCGAGCAGTACTTC. It translates to CASSSFLVGAKGEQYF.

This chain joins TRBV7-2 and TRBJ1-2, with a tentative D call TRBD1 (5 bases). This CDR3 is built from 13 residues. Germline V gene data show CDR1 as SGHTA and CDR2 as FQGNSA. V lost 2 bases and J 8 bases, leaving 12 bases between the germline ends. The DNA for the CDR3 is TGTGCCAGCAGCTTACCCAGGGCGGGGGGCTACACCTTC. It yields the protein CASSLPRAGGYTF.

This chain joins TRBV9 and TRBJ2-1, with 11 bases matching TRBD2. The CDR3 spans 16 residues. After removal of 0 bases from V and 10 bases from J, the junction contained 9 bases not matched to a gene. The V gene's germline CDR1 is SGDLS and CDR2 YYNGEE. In DNA form, the CDR3 reads TGTGCCAGCAGCGTAGTGATTAGCGGGGGGGCAAAGGAGCAGTTCTTC. Protein: CASSVVISGGAKEQFF.

The chain has TRBV19 and TRBJ2-7; tentatively, D is TRBD1 or TRBD2 (6 bases each). Germline V gene sequence: CDR1 LNHDA, CDR2 SQIVND (reference sequence). V dropped 0 bases and J dropped 4 bases, with 13 bases sitting between them. The CDR3 sequence is 15 residues long. CDR3 loop: CASSIDGRGGYEQYF. Written as DNA, the CDR3 is TGTGCCAGTAGTATAGATGGCAGGGGAGGTTACGAGCAGTACTTC.

This clone was seen only once. The rearrangement uses TRBV5-6 and TRBJ2-5, with TRBD2 as a possible D gene (6 bases). The V gene's germline CDR1 is SGHDT and CDR2 YYEEEE. V was shortened by 2 bases and J by 3 bases, with 20 bases between the two germline ends. The CDR3 has 17 amino acids. CDR3 sequence: CASSFLAALWEEETQYF. The CDR3 nucleotides are TGTGCCAGCAGCTTTTTGGCGGCTCTGTGGGAGGAAGAGACCCAGTACTTC.